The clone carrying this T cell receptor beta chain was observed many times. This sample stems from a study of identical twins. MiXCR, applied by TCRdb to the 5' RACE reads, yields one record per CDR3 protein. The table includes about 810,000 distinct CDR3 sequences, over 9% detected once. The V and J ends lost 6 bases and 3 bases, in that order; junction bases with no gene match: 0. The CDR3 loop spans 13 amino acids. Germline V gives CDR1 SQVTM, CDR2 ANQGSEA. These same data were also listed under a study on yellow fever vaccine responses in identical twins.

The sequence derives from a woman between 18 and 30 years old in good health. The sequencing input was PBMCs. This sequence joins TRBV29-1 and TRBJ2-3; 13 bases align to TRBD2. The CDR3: CSVGLAGTDTQYF. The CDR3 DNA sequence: TGCAGCGTGGGACTAGCGGGAACAGATACGCAGTATTTT.